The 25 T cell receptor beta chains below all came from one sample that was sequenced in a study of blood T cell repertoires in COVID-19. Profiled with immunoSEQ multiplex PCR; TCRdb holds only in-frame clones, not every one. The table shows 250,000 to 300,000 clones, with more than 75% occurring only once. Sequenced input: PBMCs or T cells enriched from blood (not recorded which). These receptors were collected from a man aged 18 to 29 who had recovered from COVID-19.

This CDR3 is CASSLMGAHNTGELFF. CDR3 coding DNA: TGTGCCAGCAGCTTAATGGGGGCGCATAACACCGGGGAGCTGTTTTTT. The chain carries TRBV7-6 and TRBJ2-2; perhaps TRBD1 as D (6 bases). Germline assignment: CDR1 SGHVS and CDR2 FNYEAQ. The CDR3 spans 16 residues. The V gene lost 2 bases and the J gene lost 2 bases, with 12 bases spanning the gap. Filled out from reference TRBV7-6 and TRBJ2-2, the complete variable domain reads GAGVSQSPRYKVTKRGQDVALRCDPISGHVSLYWYRQALGQGPEFLTYFNYEAQQDKSGLPNDRFSAERPEGSISTLTIQRTEQRDSAMYRCASSLMGAHNTGELFFGEGSRLTVL.

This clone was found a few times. Here the CDR3 DNA reads TGTGCCAGCAGTGAACTAGCGAATAGCCACAATGAGCAGTTCTTC. Translation gives CASSELANSHNEQFF. V and J are TRBV6-1 and TRBJ2-1; TRBD2 might be the D (6 bases). This CDR3 comprises 15 residues. Trimming left V 2 bases short and J 5 bases short, with 13 bases between. Germline lookup yields CDR1 MNHNS and CDR2 SASEGT.

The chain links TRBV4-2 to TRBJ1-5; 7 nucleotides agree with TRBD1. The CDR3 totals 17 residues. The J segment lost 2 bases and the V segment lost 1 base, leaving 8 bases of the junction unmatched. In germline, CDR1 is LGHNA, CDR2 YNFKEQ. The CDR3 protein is CASSQVVQGIRNQPQHF. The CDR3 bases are TGTGCCAGCAGCCAAGTAGTACAGGGGATACGCAATCAGCCCCAGCATTTT.

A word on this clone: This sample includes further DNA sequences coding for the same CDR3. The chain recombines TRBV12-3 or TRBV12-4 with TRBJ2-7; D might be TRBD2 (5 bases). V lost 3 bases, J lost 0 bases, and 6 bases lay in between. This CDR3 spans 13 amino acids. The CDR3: CASSLGSSYEQYF. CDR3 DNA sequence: TGTGCCAGCAGTTTGGGGAGCTCCTACGAGCAGTACTTC.

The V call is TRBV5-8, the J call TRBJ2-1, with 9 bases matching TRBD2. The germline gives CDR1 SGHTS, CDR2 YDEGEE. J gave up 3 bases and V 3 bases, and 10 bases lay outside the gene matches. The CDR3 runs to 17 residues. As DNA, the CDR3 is TGTGCCAGCAGCTCACCCATTCTAGCGGGATACTACAATGAGCAGTTCTTC. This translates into CASSSPILAGYYNEQFF.

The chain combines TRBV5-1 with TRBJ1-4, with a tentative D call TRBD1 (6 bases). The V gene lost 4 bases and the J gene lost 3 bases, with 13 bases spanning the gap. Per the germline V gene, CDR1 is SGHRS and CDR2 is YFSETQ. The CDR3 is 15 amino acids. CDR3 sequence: CASSLQGVPNEKLFF. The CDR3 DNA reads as TGCGCCAGCAGCCTACAGGGTGTTCCTAATGAAAAACTGTTTTTT.

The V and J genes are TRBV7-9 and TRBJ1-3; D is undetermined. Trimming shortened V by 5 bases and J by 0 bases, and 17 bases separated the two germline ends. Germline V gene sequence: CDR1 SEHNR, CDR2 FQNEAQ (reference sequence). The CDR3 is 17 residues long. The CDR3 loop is CASSPPFGSSSGNTIYF. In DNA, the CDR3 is TGTGCCAGCAGCCCTCCATTTGGTAGCAGCTCTGGAAACACCATATATTTT.

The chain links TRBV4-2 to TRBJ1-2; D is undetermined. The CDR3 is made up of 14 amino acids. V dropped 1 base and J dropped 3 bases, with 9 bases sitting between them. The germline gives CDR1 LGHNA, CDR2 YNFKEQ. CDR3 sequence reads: CASSQVGTDYGYTF. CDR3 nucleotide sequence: TGTGCCAGCAGCCAAGTAGGTACAGACTATGGCTACACCTTC.

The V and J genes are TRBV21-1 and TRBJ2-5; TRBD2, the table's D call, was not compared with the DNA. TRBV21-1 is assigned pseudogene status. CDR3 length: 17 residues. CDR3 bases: TGTGCCAGCAGCAAAGTGGGAGCGGGAGTAGTCTCTGAGACCCAGTACTTC. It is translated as CASSKVGAGVVSETQYF.

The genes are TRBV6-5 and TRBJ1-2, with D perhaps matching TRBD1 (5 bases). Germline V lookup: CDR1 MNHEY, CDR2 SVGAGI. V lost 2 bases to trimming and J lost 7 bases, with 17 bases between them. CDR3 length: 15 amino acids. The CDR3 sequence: CASSYAGLVIGGYTF. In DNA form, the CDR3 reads TGTGCCAGCAGTTACGCAGGGCTCGTTATTGGTGGCTACACCTTC.

The CDR3 region has the DNA TGTGCCAGCAGGGGAGGGGTCGATCTAGTGGGCTACACCTTC. This codes for CASRGGVDLVGYTF. The genes are TRBV6-5 and TRBJ1-2; weak D call: TRBD1 (5 bases). Germline CDR1 reads MNHEY; CDR2 reads SVGAGI. V lost 6 bases and J 8 bases, leaving 19 bases between the germline ends. This CDR3 contains 14 residues.

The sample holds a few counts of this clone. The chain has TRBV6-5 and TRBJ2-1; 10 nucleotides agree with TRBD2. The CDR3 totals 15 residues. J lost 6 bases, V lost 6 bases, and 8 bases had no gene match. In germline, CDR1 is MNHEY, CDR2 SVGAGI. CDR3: CASSRLAGGVNEQFF. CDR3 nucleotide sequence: TGTGCCAGCAGCCGCTTAGCGGGGGGCGTCAATGAGCAGTTCTTC.

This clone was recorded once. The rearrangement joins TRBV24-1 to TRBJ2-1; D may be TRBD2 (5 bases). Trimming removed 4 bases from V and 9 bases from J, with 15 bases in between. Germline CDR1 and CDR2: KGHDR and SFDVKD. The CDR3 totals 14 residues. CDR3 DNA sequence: TGTGCCACCAGTGACGGAGGTAGAACCGGTGAGCAGTTCTTC. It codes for CATSDGGRTGEQFF.

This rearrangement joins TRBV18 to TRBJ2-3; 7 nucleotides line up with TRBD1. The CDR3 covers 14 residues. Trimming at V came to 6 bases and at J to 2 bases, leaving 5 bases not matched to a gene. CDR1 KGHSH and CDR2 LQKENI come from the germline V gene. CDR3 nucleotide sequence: TGTGCCAGCTCCCCGGGACAGTACACAGATACGCAGTATTTT. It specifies CASSPGQYTDTQYF.

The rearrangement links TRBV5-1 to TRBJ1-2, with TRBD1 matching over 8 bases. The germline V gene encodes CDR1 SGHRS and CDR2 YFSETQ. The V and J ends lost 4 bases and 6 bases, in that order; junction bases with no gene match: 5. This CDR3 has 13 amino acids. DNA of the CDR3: TGCGCCAGCAGCGCCTCAGGGGGCGATGGCTACACCTTC. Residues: CASSASGGDGYTF.

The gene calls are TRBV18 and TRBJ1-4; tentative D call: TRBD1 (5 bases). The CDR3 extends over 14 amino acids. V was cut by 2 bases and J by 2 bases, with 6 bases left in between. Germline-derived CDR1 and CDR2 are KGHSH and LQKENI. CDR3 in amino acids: CASSPDSTNEKLFF. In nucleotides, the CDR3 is TGTGCCAGCTCACCAGACAGCACTAATGAAAAACTGTTTTTT. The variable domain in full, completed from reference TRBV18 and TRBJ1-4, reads NAGVMQNPRHLVRRRGQEARLRCSPMKGHSHVYWYRQLPEEGLKFMVYLQKENIIDESGMPKERFSAEFPKEGPSILRIQQVVRGDSAAYFCASSPDSTNEKLFFGSGTQLSVL.

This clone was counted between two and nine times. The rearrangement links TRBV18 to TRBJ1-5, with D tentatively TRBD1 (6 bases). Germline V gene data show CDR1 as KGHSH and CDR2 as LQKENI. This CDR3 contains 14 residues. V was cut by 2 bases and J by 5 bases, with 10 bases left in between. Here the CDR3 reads CASSPFHRDQPQHF. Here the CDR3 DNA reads TGTGCCAGCTCACCATTCCACAGGGATCAGCCCCAGCATTTT.

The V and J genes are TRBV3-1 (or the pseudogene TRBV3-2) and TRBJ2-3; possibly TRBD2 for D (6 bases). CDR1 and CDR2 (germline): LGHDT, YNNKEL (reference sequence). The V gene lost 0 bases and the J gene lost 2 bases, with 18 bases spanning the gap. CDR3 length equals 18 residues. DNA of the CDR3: TGTGCCAGCAGCCAAGATGACCTAAGACTAGTCAACACAGATACGCAGTATTTT. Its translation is CASSQDDLRLVNTDTQYF.

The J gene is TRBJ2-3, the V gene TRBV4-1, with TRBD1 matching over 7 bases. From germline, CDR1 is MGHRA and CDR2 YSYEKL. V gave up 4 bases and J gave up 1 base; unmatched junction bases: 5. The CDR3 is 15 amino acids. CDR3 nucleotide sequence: TGCGCCAGCAGCCTTGAGGGGGCAGGCACAGATACGCAGTATTTT. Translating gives CASSLEGAGTDTQYF.

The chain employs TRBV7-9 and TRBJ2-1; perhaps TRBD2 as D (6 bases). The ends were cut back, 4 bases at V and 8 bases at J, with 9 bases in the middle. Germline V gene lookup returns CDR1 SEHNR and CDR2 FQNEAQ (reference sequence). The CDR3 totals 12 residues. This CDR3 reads CASSSGGDEQFF. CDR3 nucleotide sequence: TGTGCCAGCAGCTCCGGAGGGGATGAGCAGTTCTTC.

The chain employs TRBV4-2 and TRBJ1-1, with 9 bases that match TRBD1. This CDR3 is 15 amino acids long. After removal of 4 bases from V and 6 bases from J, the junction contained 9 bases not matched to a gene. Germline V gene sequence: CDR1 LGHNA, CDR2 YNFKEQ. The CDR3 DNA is TGTGCCAGCAGCCGAAGCCGGGACAGGGAAGCTGAAGCTTTCTTT. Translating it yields CASSRSRDREAEAFF.

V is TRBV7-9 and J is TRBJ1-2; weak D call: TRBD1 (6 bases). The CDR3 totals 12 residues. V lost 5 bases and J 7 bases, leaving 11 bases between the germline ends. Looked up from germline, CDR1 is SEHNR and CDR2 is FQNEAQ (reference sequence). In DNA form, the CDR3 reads TGTGCCAGCAGCCTTGGGACAATTGGCTACACCTTC. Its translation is CASSLGTIGYTF.

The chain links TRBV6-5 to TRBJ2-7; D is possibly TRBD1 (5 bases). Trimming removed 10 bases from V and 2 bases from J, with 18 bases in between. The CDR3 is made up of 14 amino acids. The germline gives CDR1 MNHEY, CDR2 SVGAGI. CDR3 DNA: TGTGCCACGAAGACAGACCCACACACCTACGAGCAGTACTTC. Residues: CATKTDPHTYEQYF.

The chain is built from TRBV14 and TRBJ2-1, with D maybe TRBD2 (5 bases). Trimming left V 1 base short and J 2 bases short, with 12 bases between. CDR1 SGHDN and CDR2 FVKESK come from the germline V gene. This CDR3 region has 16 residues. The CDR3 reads CASSQVSGFTYNEQFF. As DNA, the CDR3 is TGTGCCAGCAGCCAAGTATCGGGGTTCACCTACAATGAGCAGTTCTTC. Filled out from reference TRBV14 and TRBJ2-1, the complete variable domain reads EAGVTQFPSHSVIEKGQTVTLRCDPISGHDNLYWYRRVMGKEIKFLLHFVKESKQDESGMPNNRFLAERTGGTYSTLKVQPAELEDSGVYFCASSQVSGFTYNEQFFGPGTRLTVL.

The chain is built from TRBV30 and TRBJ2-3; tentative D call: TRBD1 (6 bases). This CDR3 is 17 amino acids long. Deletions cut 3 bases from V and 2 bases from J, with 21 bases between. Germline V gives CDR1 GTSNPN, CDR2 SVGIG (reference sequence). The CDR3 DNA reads TGTGCCTGGAGAGAGAAAGGGACATCGTCCTTCACAGATACGCAGTATTTT. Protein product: CAWREKGTSSFTDTQYF.